The clone carrying this T cell receptor beta chain was detected a few times. The antigen is unknown. The sample comes from a study of response to subunit inactivated influenza vaccine. Findings and limits, study-wide: Each seasonal influenza vaccination recruits few new T cells, the authors suggested.

CDR1 and CDR2 from the germline V gene are DFQATT and SNEGSKA (reference sequence). The CDR3 has 16 amino acids. Trimming took off 0 bases at V and 0 bases at J, with 14 bases between the two ends. TCRdb reprocessed the RT-PCR reads with MiXCR, giving one entry per CDR3 protein. The profile covers more than 600,000 distinct CDR3 sequences, with around a sixth appearing a single time and about a tenth taken by the ten largest. The chain joins TRBV20-1 to TRBJ1-1, with D tentatively TRBD1 (5 bases). The sequence was collected from a man between 45 and 60 years old who received an inactivated influenza vaccine. Here the sequenced sample was PBMCs from blood, taken 5 days after vaccination. CDR3 region: CSARDPGGVMNTEAFF. DNA of the CDR3: TGCAGTGCTAGAGATCCGGGGGGAGTTATGAACACTGAAGCTTTCTTT.